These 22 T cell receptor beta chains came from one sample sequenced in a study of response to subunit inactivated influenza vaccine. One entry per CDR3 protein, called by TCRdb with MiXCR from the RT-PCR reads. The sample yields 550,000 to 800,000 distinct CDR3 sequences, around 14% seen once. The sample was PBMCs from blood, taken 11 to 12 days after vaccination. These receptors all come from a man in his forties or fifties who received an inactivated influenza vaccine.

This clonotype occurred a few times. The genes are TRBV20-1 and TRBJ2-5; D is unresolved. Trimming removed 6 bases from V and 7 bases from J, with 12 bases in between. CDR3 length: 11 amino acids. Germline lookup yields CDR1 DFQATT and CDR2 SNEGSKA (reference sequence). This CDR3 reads CSASAYGTQYF. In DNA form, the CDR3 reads TGCAGTGCCTCCGCGTATGGGACCCAGTACTTC.

Written as DNA, the CDR3 is TGCGCCAGCAGCTTGGAGGGGGCCTATGAGCAGTTCTTC. This codes for CASSLEGAYEQFF. This chain connects TRBV5-1 to TRBJ2-1; 7 bases agree with TRBD1. CDR1 is SGHRS, CDR2 YFSETQ, per germline. The V and J ends lost 0 bases and 8 bases, in that order; junction bases with no gene match: 2. The CDR3 sequence is 13 residues long.

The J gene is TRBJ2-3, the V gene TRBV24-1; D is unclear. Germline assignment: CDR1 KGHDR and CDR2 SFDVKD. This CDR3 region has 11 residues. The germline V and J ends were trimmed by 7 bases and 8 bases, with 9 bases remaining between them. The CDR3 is CATSDGATQYF. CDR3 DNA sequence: TGTGCCACCAGCGACGGCGCTACGCAGTATTTT.

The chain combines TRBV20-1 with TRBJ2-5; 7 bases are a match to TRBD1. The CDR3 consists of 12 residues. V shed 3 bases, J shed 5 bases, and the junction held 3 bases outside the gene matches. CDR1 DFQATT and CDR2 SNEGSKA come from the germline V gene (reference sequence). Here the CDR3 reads CSASQGEETQYF. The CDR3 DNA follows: TGCAGTGCTAGCCAGGGGGAGGAGACCCAGTACTTC.

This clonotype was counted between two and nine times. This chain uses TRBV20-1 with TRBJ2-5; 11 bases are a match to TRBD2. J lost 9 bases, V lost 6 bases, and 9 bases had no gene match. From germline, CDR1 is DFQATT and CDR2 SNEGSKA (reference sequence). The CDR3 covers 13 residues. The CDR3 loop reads CSARLAGPGAQYF. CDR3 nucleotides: TGCAGTGCCAGACTAGCGGGGCCAGGGGCCCAGTACTTC.

The chain's CDR3 is CASSLEAPWDTQYF. CDR3 bases: TGCGCCAGCAGCTTGGAGGCACCTTGGGATACGCAGTATTTT. This chain uses TRBV5-1 with TRBJ2-3; D remains unclear. Trimming pared 0 bases from V and 6 bases from J, leaving 11 bases between. The germline V gene encodes CDR1 SGHRS and CDR2 YFSETQ. CDR3 size: 14 residues.

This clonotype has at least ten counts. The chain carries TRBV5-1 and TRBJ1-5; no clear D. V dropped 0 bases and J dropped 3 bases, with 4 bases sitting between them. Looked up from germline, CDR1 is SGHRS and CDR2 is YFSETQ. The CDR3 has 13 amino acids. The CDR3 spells CASSLDLNQPQHF. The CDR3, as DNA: TGCGCCAGCAGCTTGGACCTCAATCAGCCCCAGCATTTT.

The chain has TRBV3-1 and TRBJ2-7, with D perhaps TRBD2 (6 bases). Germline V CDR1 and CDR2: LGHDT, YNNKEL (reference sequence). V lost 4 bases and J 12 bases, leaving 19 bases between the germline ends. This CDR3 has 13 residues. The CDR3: CASSPRGGVEMYF. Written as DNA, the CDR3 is TGTGCCAGCAGCCCCAGAGGAGGGGTGGAAATGTACTTC.

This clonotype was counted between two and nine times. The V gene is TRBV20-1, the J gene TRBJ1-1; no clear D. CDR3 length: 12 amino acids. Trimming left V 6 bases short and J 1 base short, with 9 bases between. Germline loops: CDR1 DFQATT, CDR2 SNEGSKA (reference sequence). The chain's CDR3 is CSAWAENTEAFF. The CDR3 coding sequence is TGCAGTGCCTGGGCGGAGAACACTGAAGCTTTCTTT.

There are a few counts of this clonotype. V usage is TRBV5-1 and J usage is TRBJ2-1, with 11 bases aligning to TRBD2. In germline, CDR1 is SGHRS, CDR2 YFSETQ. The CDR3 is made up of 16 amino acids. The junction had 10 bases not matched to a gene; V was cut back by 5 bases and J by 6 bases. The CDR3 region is CASSPLAGGRFNEQFF. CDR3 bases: TGCGCCAGCAGTCCGTTAGCGGGAGGGCGCTTCAATGAGCAGTTCTTC.

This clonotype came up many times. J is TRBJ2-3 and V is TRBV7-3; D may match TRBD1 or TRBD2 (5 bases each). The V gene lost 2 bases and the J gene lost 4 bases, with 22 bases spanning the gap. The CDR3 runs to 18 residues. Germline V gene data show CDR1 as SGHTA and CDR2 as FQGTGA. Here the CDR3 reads CASSLRARRTTRADTQYF. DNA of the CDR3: TGTGCCAGCAGCTTACGCGCGCGGAGGACAACGCGTGCAGATACGCAGTATTTT.

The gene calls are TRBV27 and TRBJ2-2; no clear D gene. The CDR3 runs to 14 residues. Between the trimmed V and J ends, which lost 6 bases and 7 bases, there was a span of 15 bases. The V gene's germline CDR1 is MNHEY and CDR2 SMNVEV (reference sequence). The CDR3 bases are TGTGCCAGCAGCACCACAGTAGTTGGCGGGGAGCTGTTTTTT. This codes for CASSTTVVGGELFF.

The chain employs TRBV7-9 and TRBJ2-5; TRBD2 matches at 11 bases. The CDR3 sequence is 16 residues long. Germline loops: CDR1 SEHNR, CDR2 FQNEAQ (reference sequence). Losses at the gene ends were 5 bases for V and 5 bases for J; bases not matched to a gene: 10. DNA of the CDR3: TGTGCCAGCAGCCCAAGGGGACTAGCGGTCCGGGAGACCCAGTACTTC. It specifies CASSPRGLAVRETQYF.

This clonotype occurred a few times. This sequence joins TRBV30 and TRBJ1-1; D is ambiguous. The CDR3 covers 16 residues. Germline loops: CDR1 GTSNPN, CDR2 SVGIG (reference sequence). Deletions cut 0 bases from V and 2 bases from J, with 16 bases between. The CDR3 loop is CAWSVPRHFSNTEAFF. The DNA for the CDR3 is TGTGCCTGGAGTGTACCCCGACACTTTTCAAACACTGAAGCTTTCTTT.

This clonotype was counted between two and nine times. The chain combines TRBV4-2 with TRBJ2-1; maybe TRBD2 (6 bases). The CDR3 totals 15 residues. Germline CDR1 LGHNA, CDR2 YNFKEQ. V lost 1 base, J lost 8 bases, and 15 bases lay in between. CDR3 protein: CASSQGGGIGDEQFF. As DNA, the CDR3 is TGTGCCAGCAGCCAAGGTGGCGGGATTGGCGATGAGCAGTTCTTC.

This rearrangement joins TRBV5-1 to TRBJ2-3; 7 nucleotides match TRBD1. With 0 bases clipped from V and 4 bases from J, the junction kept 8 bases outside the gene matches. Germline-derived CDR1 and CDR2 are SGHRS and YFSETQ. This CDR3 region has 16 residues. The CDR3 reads CASSLEGQPGADTQYF. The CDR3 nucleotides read TGCGCCAGCAGCTTGGAGGGACAGCCTGGGGCAGATACGCAGTATTTT.

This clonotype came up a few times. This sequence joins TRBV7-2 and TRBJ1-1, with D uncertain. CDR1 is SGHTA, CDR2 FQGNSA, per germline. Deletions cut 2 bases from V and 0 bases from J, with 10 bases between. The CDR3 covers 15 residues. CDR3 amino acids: CASSLPRVMNTEAFF. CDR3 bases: TGTGCCAGCAGCTTACCACGGGTCATGAACACTGAAGCTTTCTTT.

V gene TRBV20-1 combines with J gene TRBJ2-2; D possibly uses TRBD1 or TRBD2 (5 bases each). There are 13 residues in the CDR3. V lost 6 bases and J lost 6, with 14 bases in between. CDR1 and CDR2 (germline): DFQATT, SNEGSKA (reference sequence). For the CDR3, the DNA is TGCAGTGCCAGGGACGGCCCGGCCGGGGAGCTGTTTTTT. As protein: CSARDGPAGELFF.

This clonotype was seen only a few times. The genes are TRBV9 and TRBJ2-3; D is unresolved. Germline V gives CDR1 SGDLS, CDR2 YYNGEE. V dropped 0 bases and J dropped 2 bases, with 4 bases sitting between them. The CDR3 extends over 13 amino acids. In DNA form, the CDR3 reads TGTGCCAGCAGCGTAGACCACACAGATACGCAGTATTTT. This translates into CASSVDHTDTQYF.

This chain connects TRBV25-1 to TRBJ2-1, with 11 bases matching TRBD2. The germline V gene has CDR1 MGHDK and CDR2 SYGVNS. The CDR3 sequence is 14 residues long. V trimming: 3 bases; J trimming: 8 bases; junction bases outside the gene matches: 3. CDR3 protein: CASSERSGGDEQFF. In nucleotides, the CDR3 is TGTGCCAGCAGTGAGCGTAGCGGGGGGGATGAGCAGTTCTTC.

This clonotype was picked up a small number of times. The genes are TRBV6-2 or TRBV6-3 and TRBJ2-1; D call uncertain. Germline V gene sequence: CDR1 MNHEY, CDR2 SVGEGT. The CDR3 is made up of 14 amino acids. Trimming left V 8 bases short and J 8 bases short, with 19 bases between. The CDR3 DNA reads TGTGCCAGCTTACGATCGGGCTCAAACCATGAGCAGTTCTTC. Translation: CASLRSGSNHEQFF.

CDR3 in amino acids: CASSYRGEGTEAFF. CDR3 DNA sequence: TGTGCCAGCAGTTACCGGGGGGAGGGCACTGAAGCTTTCTTT. The J gene is TRBJ1-1, the V gene TRBV6-5; D is perhaps TRBD1 (5 bases). This CDR3 is 14 amino acids long. The germline gives CDR1 MNHEY, CDR2 SVGAGI. The ends were cut back, 2 bases at V and 4 bases at J, with 11 bases in the middle.